This record looks at one T cell receptor (beta chain) sequence and its context. The sample comes from a study of blood T cell repertoires in COVID-19. Looking at the study overall: Whether acute or convalescent, the COVID-19 samples came from the United States, Italy and Spain. The analysed material was cDNA or gDNA that came from T cells, B-cell-depleted T cells, or PBMCs.

Original data processing: Scientists estimated how many nucleated cells there were by amplifying reference gene primers. Libraries were prepared by immunoSEQ multiplex PCR; TCRdb keeps only in-frame clonotypes and omits some of them. That table furnishes V, J and clone size, whereas the DNA furnished D and trimming. The table has 230,000 or so clones, more than 70% seen once. CDR1 and CDR2 (germline): SGHRS, YFSETQ. Trimming took 6 bases from V and 1 from J; bases not matched to a gene: 13. CDR3 length: 17 amino acids. Sequencing was carried out using peripheral blood. The chain recombines TRBV5-1 with TRBJ1-2, with 9 bases aligning to TRBD1. This receptor was obtained from a man aged 40-49 years with active or convalescent COVID-19. For the CDR3, the DNA is TGCGCCAGCACTCTGACCGGGACAGGGTCCTATAACTATGGCTACACCTTC. Protein product: CASTLTGTGSYNYGYTF.